Listed below are T cell receptor beta chains from one sample, sequenced in a study of PD-1 blockade in classical Hodgkin lymphoma. Clones were read by immunoSEQ multiplex PCR, and TCRdb kept only the in-frame ones, dropping some. The sample yields approximately 28,000 clones, roughly four fifths seen once. The sequences come from CD4+ T cells from blood, collected before the fourth cycle of nivolumab. Receptors were obtained from a human donor with classical Hodgkin lymphoma. Both conserved end residues are part of each CDR3. The order of the fields is V gene, J gene, D gene, clone size, CDR3 DNA, CDR3 protein. The D gene is left open where the match is weak. Clone size is given for some rows only: seen once, a few or many times, or a class if the clone is expanded.

>TRBV13|TRBJ1-3|TRBD1|.
TGTGCCAGCAGCTTTACAGGGGGAGTTGGAAACACCATATATTTT
CASSFTGGVGNTIYF
>TRBV9|TRBJ2-7|.|.
TGTGCCAGCAGCGTAGGAGGGACGGTGACCTACGAGCAGTACTTC
CASSVGGTVTYEQYF
>TRBV10-3|TRBJ1-2|TRBD1|.
TGTGCCATCAGTGAGTCGGGACAGGGCGCAATCTATGGCTACACCTTC
CAISESGQGAIYGYTF
>TRBV7-2|TRBJ1-3|.|.
TGTGCCAGCAGCACGGGAGGGACTTTAACAGGAAACACCATATATTTT
CASSTGGTLTGNTIYF
>TRBV6-6|TRBJ2-5|.|.
TGTGCCAGCACCACTGGCATCGGGGGCACCGAAGAGACCCAGTACTTC
CASTTGIGGTEETQYF
>TRBV6-4|TRBJ1-1|.|.
TGTGCCAGCAGGGGGGGCAGGGGCACTGAAGCTTTCTTT
CASRGGRGTEAFF
>TRBV2|TRBJ1-1|.|.
TGTGCCAGCAGTTACGGGAGGGAAGCTTTCTTT
CASSYGREAFF
>TRBV4-3|TRBJ1-1|.|.
TGCGCCAGCAGCCATCCAGGAATGAACACTGAAGCTTTCTTT
CASSHPGMNTEAFF
>TRBV19|TRBJ1-1|TRBD1|.
TGTGCCAGTAGTATAGGACAGGGGCGTGAAGCTTTCTTT
CASSIGQGREAFF
>TRBV2|TRBJ2-1|.|.
TGTGCCAGCAGTGTTGCGGGGCTCGTTAATGAGCAGTTCTTC
CASSVAGLVNEQFF
>TRBV10-3|TRBJ1-4|.|.
TGTGCCATCAGTGAGTCCCGGGTGGGTGAAAAACTGTTTTTT
CAISESRVGEKLFF
>TRBV6-5|TRBJ1-2|.|few
TGTGCCAGCAGTTTCACAGCCACCTATGGCTACACCTTC
CASSFTATYGYTF
>TRBV4-3|TRBJ2-3|.|.
TGCGCCAGCAGCCAAGATACAGGGAATCATGTAGATACGCAGTATTTT
CASSQDTGNHVDTQYF
>TRBV10-3|TRBJ2-7|.|.
TGTGCCATCAGTGAGTCGAGCAGGGGAGGCTCCTACGAGCAGTACTTC
CAISESSRGGSYEQYF
>TRBV29-1|TRBJ1-5|.|.
TGCAGCGTTGAAGCGGGTAGCAATCAGCCCCAGCATTTT
CSVEAGSNQPQHF
>TRBV9|TRBJ2-7|.|.
TGTGCCAGCAGCCTCAGTGGCTACGAGCAGTACTTC
CASSLSGYEQYF
>TRBV28|TRBJ2-1|.|.
TGTGCCAGCAGTTTATCCCTGGACCCGGGTTACGGTTGGCAGTTCTTC
CASSLSLDPGYGWQFF
>TRBV21-1|TRBJ2-7|.|.
TGTGCCAGCCATTCTCGACTAGCGGGATCCTACGAGCAGTACTTC
CASHSRLAGSYEQYF
>TRBV11-2|TRBJ1-2|.|few
TGTGCCAGCAGCTCAAGACGTCATGCTCAAAAGGGCTACACCTTC
CASSSRRHAQKGYTF
>TRBV18|TRBJ1-2|.|.
TGTGCCAGCTCATGGGCCACAGAGGATGGCTACACCTTC
CASSWATEDGYTF
>TRBV28|TRBJ2-5|.|.
TGTGCCAGCAGTTTCAGGGGGAGGCAAGAGACCCAGTACTTC
CASSFRGRQETQYF
>TRBV28|TRBJ2-7|TRBD1|.
TGTGCCAGCAGTACCCGACAGGGCCTTACCTACGAGCAGTACTTC
CASSTRQGLTYEQYF
>TRBV18|TRBJ1-1|.|.
TGTGCCAGCTCACCCGGACAGAACACTGAAGCTTTCTTT
CASSPGQNTEAFF
>TRBV19|TRBJ1-5|.|.
TGTGCCAGTACCATTACGGGGGGGGGCTGGCAGCCCCAGCATTTT
CASTITGGGWQPQHF
>TRBV19|TRBJ2-5|TRBD1|once
TGTGCCAGTAGTGTGGACAGGGAAGAGACCCAGTACTTC
CASSVDREETQYF
>TRBV7-6|TRBJ1-4|.|.
TGTGCCAGCAGCGCTTACCTAAAATGGGGGTTACATGAAAAACTGTTTTTT
CASSAYLKWGLHEKLFF
>TRBV10-3|TRBJ1-5|.|.
TGTGCCATCAGTGAGGGCAATCAGCCCCAGCATTTT
CAISEGNQPQHF
>TRBV9|TRBJ2-1|TRBD1|.
TGTGCCAGCAGCGTAGGATCCCGGGACAGGGGGACGAATGAGCAGTTCTTC
CASSVGSRDRGTNEQFF
>TRBV6-5|TRBJ1-2|.|.
TGTGCCAGCAGTTACTCCGCAGGGATCGGCTATGGCTACACCTTC
CASSYSAGIGYGYTF
>TRBV6-6|TRBJ2-7|TRBD1|.
TGTGCCAGCAGATCCGGACAGGCCAACGAGCAGTACTTC
CASRSGQANEQYF
>TRBV15|TRBJ1-2|.|.
TGTGCCACCAGTTCACAGGGTTATGGCTACACCTTC
CATSSQGYGYTF
>TRBV4-3|TRBJ2-7|TRBD2|.
TGCGCCAGCAGCCAGCTAGTAGGTAATAGCGGGGTATACGAGCAGTACTTC
CASSQLVGNSGVYEQYF
>TRBV28|TRBJ2-7|TRBD2|.
TGTGCCAGCAGTGTACTAGCGGGGGGACACTACGAGCAGTACTTC
CASSVLAGGHYEQYF
>TRBV19|TRBJ1-5|.|.
TGTGCCAGTAGTATAGGTGGGACGGGTCTCAATCAGCCCCAGCATTTT
CASSIGGTGLNQPQHF
>TRBV6-1|TRBJ1-5|.|.
TGTGCCAGCAGGGGGGGGAGTAATCAGCCCCAGCATTTT
CASRGGSNQPQHF
>TRBV7-2|TRBJ2-3|.|.
TGTGCCAGCAGCTTAGCGCCAGCGACCCGCACAGATACGCAGTATTTT
CASSLAPATRTDTQYF
>TRBV9|TRBJ2-1|.|.
TGTGCCAGCAGCGCGTCGACAGGGAGGGATGAGCAGTTCTTC
CASSASTGRDEQFF
>TRBV7-2|TRBJ2-5|.|once
TGTGCCAGCAGCTTAGTGTACCAAGAGACCCAGTACTTC
CASSLVYQETQYF
>TRBV28|TRBJ1-1|TRBD1|.
TGTGCCACCGAGGACAGGGGGCTTTGGAACACTGAAGCTTTCTTT
CATEDRGLWNTEAFF
>TRBV6-1|TRBJ1-2|.|.
TGTGCCAGCATCGGGTACAGTGCCCCCATTTATGGCTACACCTTC
CASIGYSAPIYGYTF
>TRBV7-6|TRBJ2-5|TRBD2|.
TGTGCCAGCAGCCGACTAGCGGGGGGGCAGGAGACCCAGTACTTC
CASSRLAGGQETQYF